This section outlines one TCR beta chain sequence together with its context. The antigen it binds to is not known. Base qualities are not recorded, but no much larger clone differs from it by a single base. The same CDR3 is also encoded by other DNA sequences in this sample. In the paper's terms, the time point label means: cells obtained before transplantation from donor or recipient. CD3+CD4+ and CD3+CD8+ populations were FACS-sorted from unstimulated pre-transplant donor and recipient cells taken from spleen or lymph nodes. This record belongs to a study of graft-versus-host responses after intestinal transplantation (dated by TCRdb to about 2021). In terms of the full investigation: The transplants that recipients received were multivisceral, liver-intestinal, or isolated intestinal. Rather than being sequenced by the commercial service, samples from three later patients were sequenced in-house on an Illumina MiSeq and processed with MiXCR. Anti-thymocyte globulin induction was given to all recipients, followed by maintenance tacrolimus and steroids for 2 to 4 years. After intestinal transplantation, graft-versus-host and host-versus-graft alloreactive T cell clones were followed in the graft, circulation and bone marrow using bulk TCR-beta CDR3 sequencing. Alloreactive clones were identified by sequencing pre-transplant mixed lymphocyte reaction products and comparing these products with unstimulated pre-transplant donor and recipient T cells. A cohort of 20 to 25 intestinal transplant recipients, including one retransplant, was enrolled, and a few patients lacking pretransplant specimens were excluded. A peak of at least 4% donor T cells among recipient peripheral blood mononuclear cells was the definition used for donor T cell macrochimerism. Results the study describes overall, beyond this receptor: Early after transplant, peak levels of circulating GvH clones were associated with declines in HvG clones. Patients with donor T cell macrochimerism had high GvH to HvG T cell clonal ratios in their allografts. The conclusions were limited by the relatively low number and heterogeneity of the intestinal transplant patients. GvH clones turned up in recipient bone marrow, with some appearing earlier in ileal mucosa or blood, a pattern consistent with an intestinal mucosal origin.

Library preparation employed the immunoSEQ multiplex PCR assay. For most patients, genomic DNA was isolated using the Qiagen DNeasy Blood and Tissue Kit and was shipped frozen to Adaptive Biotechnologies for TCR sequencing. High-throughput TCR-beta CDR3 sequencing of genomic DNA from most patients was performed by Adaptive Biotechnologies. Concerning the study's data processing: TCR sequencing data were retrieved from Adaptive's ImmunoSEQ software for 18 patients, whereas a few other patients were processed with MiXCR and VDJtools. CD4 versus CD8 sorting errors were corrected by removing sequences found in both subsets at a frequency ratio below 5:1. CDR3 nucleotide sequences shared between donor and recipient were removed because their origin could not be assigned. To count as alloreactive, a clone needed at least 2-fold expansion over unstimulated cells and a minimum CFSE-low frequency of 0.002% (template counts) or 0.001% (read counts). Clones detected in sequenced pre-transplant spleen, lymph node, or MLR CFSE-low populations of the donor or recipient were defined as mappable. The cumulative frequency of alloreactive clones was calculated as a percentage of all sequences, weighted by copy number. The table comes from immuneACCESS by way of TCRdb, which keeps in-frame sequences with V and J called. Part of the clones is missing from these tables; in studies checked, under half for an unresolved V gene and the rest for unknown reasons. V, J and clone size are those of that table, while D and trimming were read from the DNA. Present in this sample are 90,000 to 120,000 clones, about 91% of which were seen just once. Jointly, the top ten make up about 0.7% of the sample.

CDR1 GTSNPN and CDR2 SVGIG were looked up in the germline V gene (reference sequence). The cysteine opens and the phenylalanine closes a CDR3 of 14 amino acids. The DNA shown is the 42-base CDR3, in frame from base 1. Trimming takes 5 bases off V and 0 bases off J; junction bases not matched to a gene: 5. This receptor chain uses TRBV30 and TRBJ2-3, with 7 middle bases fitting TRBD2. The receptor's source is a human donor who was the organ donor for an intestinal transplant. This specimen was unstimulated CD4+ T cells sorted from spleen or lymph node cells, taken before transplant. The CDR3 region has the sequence CAWGWGGSTDTQYF. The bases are TGTGCCTGGGGGTGGGGGGGGAGCACAGATACGCAGTATTTT.